This TCR beta chain was captured by sequencing in a study of blood T cell repertoires in COVID-19. Trimming took off 2 bases at V and 2 bases at J, with 13 bases between the two ends. Germline V CDR1 and CDR2: SGHRS, YFSETQ. The CDR3 spans 15 residues. The repertoire was sequenced with immunoSEQ multiplex PCR; TCRdb's copy has only in-frame clones and lacks some. The sample has some 70,000 clones; 85% to 90% are singletons. This clonotype originated in a man aged 50 or older with active COVID-19. The sample consisted of peripheral blood. This rearrangement joins TRBV5-1 to TRBJ2-5, with a possible D match to TRBD1 (6 bases). The CDR3 DNA is TGCGCCAGCAGCTTAGTCGGCACAGGGCAAGAGACCCAGTACTTC. This sequence encodes CASSLVGTGQETQYF.